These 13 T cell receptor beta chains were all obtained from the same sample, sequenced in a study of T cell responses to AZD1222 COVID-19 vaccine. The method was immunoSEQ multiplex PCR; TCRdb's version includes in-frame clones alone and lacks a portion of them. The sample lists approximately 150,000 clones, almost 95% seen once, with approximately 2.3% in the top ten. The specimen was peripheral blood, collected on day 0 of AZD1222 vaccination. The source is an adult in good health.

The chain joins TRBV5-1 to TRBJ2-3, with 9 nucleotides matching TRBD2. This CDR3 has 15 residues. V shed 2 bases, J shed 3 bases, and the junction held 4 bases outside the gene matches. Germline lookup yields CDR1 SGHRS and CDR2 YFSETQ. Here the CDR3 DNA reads TGCGCCAGCAGCTTTGCCCTAGCGGGAACAGATACGCAGTATTTT. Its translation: CASSFALAGTDTQYF.

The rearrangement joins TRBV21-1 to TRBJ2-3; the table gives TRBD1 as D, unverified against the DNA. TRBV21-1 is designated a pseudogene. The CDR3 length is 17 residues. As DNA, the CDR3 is TGTGCCAGCAGCCGAAGTGGAGGGACAGGTAGCACAGATACGCAGTATTTT. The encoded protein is CASSRSGGTGSTDTQYF.

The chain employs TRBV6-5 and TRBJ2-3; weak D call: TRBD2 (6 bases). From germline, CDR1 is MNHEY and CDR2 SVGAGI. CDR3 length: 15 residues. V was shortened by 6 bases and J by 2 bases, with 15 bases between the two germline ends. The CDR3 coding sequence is TGTGCCAGCAGCGGGGGAGGAGTTAACACAGATACGCAGTATTTT. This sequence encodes CASSGGGVNTDTQYF.

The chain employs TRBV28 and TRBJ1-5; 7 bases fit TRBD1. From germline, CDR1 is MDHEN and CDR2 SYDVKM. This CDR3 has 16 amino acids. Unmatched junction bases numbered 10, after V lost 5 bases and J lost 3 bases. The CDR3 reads CASSPSGQANNQPQHF. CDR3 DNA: TGTGCCAGCAGTCCATCTGGACAGGCCAACAATCAGCCCCAGCATTTT.

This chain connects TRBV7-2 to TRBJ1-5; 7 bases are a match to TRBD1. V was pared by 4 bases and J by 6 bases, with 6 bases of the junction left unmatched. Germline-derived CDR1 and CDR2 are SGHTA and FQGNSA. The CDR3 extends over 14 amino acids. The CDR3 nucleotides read TGTGCCAGCAGCTCCGACAGGGTGGGTCAGCCCCAGCATTTT. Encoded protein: CASSSDRVGQPQHF. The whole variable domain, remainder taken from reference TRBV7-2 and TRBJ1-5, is GAGVSQSPSNKVTEKGKDVELRCDPISGHTALYWYRQSLGQGLEFLIYFQGNSAPDKSGLPSDRFSAERTGGSVSTLTIQRTQQEDSAVYLCASSSDRVGQPQHFGDGTRLSIL.

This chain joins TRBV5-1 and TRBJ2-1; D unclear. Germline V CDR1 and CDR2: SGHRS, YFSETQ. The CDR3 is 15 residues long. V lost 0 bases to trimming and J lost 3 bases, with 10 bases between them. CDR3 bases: TGCGCCAGCAGCTTGGCCGGGCCTTACTACAATGAGCAGTTCTTC. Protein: CASSLAGPYYNEQFF.

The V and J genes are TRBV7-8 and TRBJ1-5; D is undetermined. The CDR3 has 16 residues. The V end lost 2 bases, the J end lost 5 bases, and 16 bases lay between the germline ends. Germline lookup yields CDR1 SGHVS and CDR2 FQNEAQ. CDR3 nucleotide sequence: TGTGCCAGCAGCTTAACCCCGGGCCTCGTGGATCAGCCCCAGCATTTT. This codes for CASSLTPGLVDQPQHF.

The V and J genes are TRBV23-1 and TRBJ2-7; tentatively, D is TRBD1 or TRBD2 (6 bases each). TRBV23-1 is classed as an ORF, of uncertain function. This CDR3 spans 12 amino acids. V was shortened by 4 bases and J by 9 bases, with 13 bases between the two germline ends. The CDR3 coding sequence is TGCGCCAGCAGTCGCAGGGGACTTGGGCAGTACTTC. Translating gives CASSRRGLGQYF.

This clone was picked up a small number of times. This chain's CDR3 is CATRQGLRGNTIYF. CDR3 bases: TGCGCCACCCGACAGGGCCTACGGGGAAACACCATATATTTT. The V call is TRBV4-1, the J call TRBJ1-3; 7 bases map to TRBD1. From germline, CDR1 is MGHRA and CDR2 YSYEKL. This CDR3 is built from 14 residues. V gave up 10 bases and J gave up 4 bases; unmatched junction bases: 10.

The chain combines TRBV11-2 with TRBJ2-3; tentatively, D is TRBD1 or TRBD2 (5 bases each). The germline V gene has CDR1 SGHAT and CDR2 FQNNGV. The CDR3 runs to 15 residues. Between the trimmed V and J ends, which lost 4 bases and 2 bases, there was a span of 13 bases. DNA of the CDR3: TGTGCCAGCAGCTACCGTTTGGGGGACACAGATACGCAGTATTTT. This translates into CASSYRLGDTDTQYF.

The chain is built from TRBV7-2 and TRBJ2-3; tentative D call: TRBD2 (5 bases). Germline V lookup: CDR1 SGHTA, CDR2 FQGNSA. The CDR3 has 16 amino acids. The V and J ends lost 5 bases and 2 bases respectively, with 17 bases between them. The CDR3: CASSHPPRGVTDTQYF. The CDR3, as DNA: TGTGCCAGCAGCCATCCCCCTCGGGGTGTCACAGATACGCAGTATTTT.

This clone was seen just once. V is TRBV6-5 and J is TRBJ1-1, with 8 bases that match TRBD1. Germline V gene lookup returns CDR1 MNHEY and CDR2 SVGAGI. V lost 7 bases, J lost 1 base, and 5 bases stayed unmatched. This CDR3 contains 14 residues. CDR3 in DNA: TGTGCCAGCAACCAACAGGGGGGGAACACTGAAGCTTTCTTT. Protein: CASNQQGGNTEAFF.

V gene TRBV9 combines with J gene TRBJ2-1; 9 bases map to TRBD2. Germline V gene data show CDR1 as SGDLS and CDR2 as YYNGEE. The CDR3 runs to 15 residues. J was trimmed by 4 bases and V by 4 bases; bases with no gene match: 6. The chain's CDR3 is CASSPETSGYNEQFF. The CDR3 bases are TGTGCCAGCAGCCCGGAGACTAGCGGATACAATGAGCAGTTCTTC.